The rows below give T cell receptor beta chains drawn from one sample of a study of T cells in Graves' hyperthyroidism and ophthalmopathy. Using its own MiXCR run on the multiplex PCR reads, TCRdb lists one record per CDR3 protein. The sample yields more than 300,000 distinct CDR3 sequences, about a sixth seen once. The material sequenced was blood. The receptor set was obtained from a woman under 40 with Graves' hyperthyroidism that later progressed to Graves' ophthalmopathy. CDR3s include the opening cysteine and the closing phenylalanine or tryptophan. The order of the fields is D gene, J gene, clone size, V gene, CDR3 DNA, CDR3 protein. A D gene is named only where the DNA matches it firmly. The size entry is marked missing in some rows and otherwise reads once, few, many or a size class.

d_call: TRBD2
j_call: TRBJ2-3
clone_size: many
v_call: TRBV27
cdr3_nt: TGTGCCAGCAGTTTATCACTAGCGGGGGGGCCTGGTACGCAGTATTTT
cdr3_aa: CASSLSLAGGPGTQYF

d_call: TRBD1
j_call: TRBJ2-1
clone_size: few
v_call: TRBV7-9
cdr3_nt: TGTGCCAGCAGCGCCGGGACAGGGGGCTTTTCCTACAATGAGCAGTTCTTC
cdr3_aa: CASSAGTGGFSYNEQFF

d_call: -
j_call: TRBJ2-3
clone_size: many
v_call: TRBV6-1
cdr3_nt: TGTGCCAGCCTACAGGGCTTCTTTAGGGCAGATACGCAGTATTTT
cdr3_aa: CASLQGFFRADTQYF

d_call: -
j_call: TRBJ1-3
clone_size: many
v_call: TRBV30
cdr3_nt: TGTGCCTGGAGCCGGGGCCGGGCCTCGGGCACCATATATTTT
cdr3_aa: CAWSRGRASGTIYF

d_call: TRBD2
j_call: TRBJ2-1
clone_size: -
v_call: TRBV4-1
cdr3_nt: TGCGCCAGCAGCCAACCGGGACTAGCCGCTGATGAGCAGTTCTTC
cdr3_aa: CASSQPGLAADEQFF

d_call: -
j_call: TRBJ2-1
clone_size: -
v_call: TRBV4-1
cdr3_nt: TGCGCCAGCAGCCAAGTCCTCCCAGGAGGACCTCCCTACAATGAGCAGTTCTTC
cdr3_aa: CASSQVLPGGPPYNEQFF

d_call: -
j_call: TRBJ2-7
clone_size: many
v_call: TRBV20-1
cdr3_nt: TGCAGTGCTAGAGATGGGAACGAGCAGTACTTC
cdr3_aa: CSARDGNEQYF

d_call: -
j_call: TRBJ1-6
clone_size: -
v_call: TRBV9
cdr3_nt: TGTGCCAGCAGCGTAGATTCGGGGAGGTCGGGGTCACCCCTCCACTTT
cdr3_aa: CASSVDSGRSGSPLHF

d_call: -
j_call: TRBJ1-1
clone_size: many
v_call: TRBV12-3/TRBV12-4
cdr3_nt: TGTGCCAGCAGTTTCGGGGGTGAAGCTTTCTTT
cdr3_aa: CASSFGGEAFF

d_call: TRBD2
j_call: TRBJ2-5
clone_size: many
v_call: TRBV3-1
cdr3_nt: TGTGCCAGCAGCCAGGCTACTAGCGGTGGCGGGGAGACCCAGTACTTC
cdr3_aa: CASSQATSGGGETQYF

d_call: TRBD2
j_call: TRBJ2-2
clone_size: -
v_call: TRBV12-3/TRBV12-4
cdr3_nt: TGTGCCAGCATCCCTAGCGGGGCCGGGGAGCTGTTTTTT
cdr3_aa: CASIPSGAGELFF

d_call: TRBD1
j_call: TRBJ1-4
clone_size: many
v_call: TRBV18
cdr3_nt: TGTGCCAGCTCACCGGGACAGCTTGCAACTAATGAAAAACTGTTTTTT
cdr3_aa: CASSPGQLATNEKLFF

d_call: -
j_call: TRBJ2-7
clone_size: few
v_call: TRBV20-1
cdr3_nt: TGCAGTGCTAGGGACTACAGGGGTTCACGCGAGCAGTACTTC
cdr3_aa: CSARDYRGSREQYF

d_call: TRBD1
j_call: TRBJ2-3
clone_size: -
v_call: TRBV20-1
cdr3_nt: TGCAGTGCCCGGGACAGCGGACGAGATACGCAGTATTTT
cdr3_aa: CSARDSGRDTQYF

d_call: -
j_call: TRBJ2-7
clone_size: many
v_call: TRBV11-2
cdr3_nt: TGTGCCAGCAGCTTGTACTGGGCCCACGACGAGCAGTACTTC
cdr3_aa: CASSLYWAHDEQYF

d_call: TRBD2
j_call: TRBJ2-3
clone_size: few
v_call: TRBV7-8
cdr3_nt: TGTGCCAGCAGTAGGGGACTAGCAAGCACAGGTACGCAGTATTTT
cdr3_aa: CASSRGLASTGTQYF

d_call: TRBD2
j_call: TRBJ2-3
clone_size: few
v_call: TRBV6-6
cdr3_nt: TGTGCCAGCAGTTACGGTAGCGGGAGAGGCACAGATACGCAGTATTTT
cdr3_aa: CASSYGSGRGTDTQYF

d_call: TRBD1
j_call: TRBJ1-1
clone_size: -
v_call: TRBV29-1
cdr3_nt: TGCAGCGTTGACCGGGACAGGGATTTTTCTGAAGCTTTCTTT
cdr3_aa: CSVDRDRDFSEAFF

d_call: -
j_call: TRBJ1-2
clone_size: -
v_call: TRBV24-1
cdr3_nt: TGTGCCACCAGTGAGACAGCGACCTATGGCTACACCTTC
cdr3_aa: CATSETATYGYTF

d_call: TRBD1
j_call: TRBJ2-1
clone_size: many
v_call: TRBV11-2
cdr3_nt: TGTGCCAGCAGCTCCATACCGGGACAGGGTAGCGTGTTGAATGAGCAGTTCTTC
cdr3_aa: CASSSIPGQGSVLNEQFF

d_call: -
j_call: TRBJ2-7
clone_size: many
v_call: TRBV27
cdr3_nt: TGTGCCAGCAGTTTAATAGGGAGTCAGCAGTACTTC
cdr3_aa: CASSLIGSQQYF

d_call: TRBD2
j_call: TRBJ2-3
clone_size: many
v_call: TRBV6-2/TRBV6-3
cdr3_nt: TGTGCCAGCAGTTACTTCGGGAGCGGGGTCACAGATACGCAGTATTTT
cdr3_aa: CASSYFGSGVTDTQYF

d_call: TRBD2
j_call: TRBJ2-1
clone_size: many
v_call: TRBV14
cdr3_nt: TGTGCCAGCAGCCAAGGGACTAGCGTTTTGGATGAGCAGTTCTTC
cdr3_aa: CASSQGTSVLDEQFF

d_call: -
j_call: TRBJ1-1
clone_size: many
v_call: TRBV2
cdr3_nt: TGTGCCAGCAGAGCAGGAATTGAAGCTTTCTTT
cdr3_aa: CASRAGIEAFF

d_call: -
j_call: TRBJ1-1
clone_size: many
v_call: TRBV6-1
cdr3_nt: TGTGCCAGCAGCGAAGACCTTACCGATGAAGCTTTCTTT
cdr3_aa: CASSEDLTDEAFF

d_call: -
j_call: TRBJ1-2
clone_size: many
v_call: TRBV10-3
cdr3_nt: TGTGCCATCAGTGACGCCGGGCGGTCGTTTGGCTACACCTTC
cdr3_aa: CAISDAGRSFGYTF

d_call: TRBD1
j_call: TRBJ2-2
clone_size: many
v_call: TRBV5-1
cdr3_nt: TGCGCCAGCTTTGCAGGACAGGATAACACCGGGGAGCTGTTTTTT
cdr3_aa: CASFAGQDNTGELFF

d_call: -
j_call: TRBJ1-1
clone_size: few
v_call: TRBV7-9
cdr3_nt: TGTGCCAGCAGCTTATCTCAAGGGACTGAAGCTTTCTTT
cdr3_aa: CASSLSQGTEAFF

d_call: -
j_call: TRBJ1-1
clone_size: many
v_call: TRBV6-1
cdr3_nt: TGTGCCAGCAGTCAATGGGGCACAAACACTGAAGCTTTCTTT
cdr3_aa: CASSQWGTNTEAFF

d_call: TRBD2
j_call: TRBJ2-1
clone_size: many
v_call: TRBV2
cdr3_nt: TGTGCCAGCAGTGAAGTCACGCTAGCGGTCTACAATGAGCAGTTCTTC
cdr3_aa: CASSEVTLAVYNEQFF

d_call: TRBD1
j_call: TRBJ1-2
clone_size: few
v_call: TRBV25-1
cdr3_nt: TGTGCCAGCAGTGGCCCCGGGACAGGGGGATATGGCTACACCTTC
cdr3_aa: CASSGPGTGGYGYTF

d_call: -
j_call: TRBJ1-6
clone_size: many
v_call: TRBV2
cdr3_nt: TGTGCCAGCAGAGCCAGGGGCGGCGGTAATTCACCCCTCCACTTT
cdr3_aa: CASRARGGGNSPLHF

d_call: -
j_call: TRBJ2-7
clone_size: many
v_call: TRBV10-3
cdr3_nt: TGTGCCATCAGTTCACCGGACAGAAACTACGAGCAGTACTTC
cdr3_aa: CAISSPDRNYEQYF

d_call: TRBD2
j_call: TRBJ2-2
clone_size: many
v_call: TRBV24-1
cdr3_nt: TGTGCCACTAGGACTAGCGGGAACACCGGGGAGCTGTTTTTT
cdr3_aa: CATRTSGNTGELFF

d_call: TRBD2
j_call: TRBJ2-1
clone_size: few
v_call: TRBV24-1
cdr3_nt: TGTGCCACCAGTGATTTGACTAGCGGGGTCCCCCAGTTCTTC
cdr3_aa: CATSDLTSGVPQFF

d_call: -
j_call: TRBJ2-1
clone_size: many
v_call: TRBV28
cdr3_nt: TGTGCCAGCAGCCGCCGAGAGAGAACTAATGAGCAGTTCTTC
cdr3_aa: CASSRRERTNEQFF